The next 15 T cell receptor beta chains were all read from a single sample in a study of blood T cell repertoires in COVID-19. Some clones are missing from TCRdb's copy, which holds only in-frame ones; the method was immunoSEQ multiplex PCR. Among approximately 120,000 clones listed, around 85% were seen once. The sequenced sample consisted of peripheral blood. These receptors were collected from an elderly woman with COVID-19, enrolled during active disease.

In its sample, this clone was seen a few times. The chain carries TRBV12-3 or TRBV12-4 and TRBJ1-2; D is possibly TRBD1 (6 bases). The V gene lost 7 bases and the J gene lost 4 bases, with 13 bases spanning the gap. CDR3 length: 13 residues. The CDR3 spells CASNSQGFYGYTF. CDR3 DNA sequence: TGTGCCAGCAATTCACAGGGCTTCTATGGCTACACCTTC.

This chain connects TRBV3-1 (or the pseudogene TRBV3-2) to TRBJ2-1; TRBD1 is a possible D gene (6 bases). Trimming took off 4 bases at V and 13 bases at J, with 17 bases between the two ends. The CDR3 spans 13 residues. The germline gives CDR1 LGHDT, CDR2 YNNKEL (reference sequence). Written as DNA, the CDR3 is TGTGCCAGCAGCCTCGAGGGGGTTGGTACCCAGTTCTTC. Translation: CASSLEGVGTQFF.

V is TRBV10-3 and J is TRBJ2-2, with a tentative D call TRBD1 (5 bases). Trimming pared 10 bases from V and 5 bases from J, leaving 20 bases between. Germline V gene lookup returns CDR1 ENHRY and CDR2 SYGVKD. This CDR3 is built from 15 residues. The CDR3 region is CATLPRQGVTGELFF. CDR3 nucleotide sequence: TGTGCCACACTCCCCAGGCAGGGTGTGACCGGGGAGCTGTTTTTT.

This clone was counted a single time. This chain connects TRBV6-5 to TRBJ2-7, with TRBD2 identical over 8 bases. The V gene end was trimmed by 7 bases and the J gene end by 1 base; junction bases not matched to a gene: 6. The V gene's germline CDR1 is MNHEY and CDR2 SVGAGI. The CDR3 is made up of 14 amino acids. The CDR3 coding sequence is TGTGCCAGCACCCTTATAGCGGGGTCCTACGAGCAGTACTTC. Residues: CASTLIAGSYEQYF.

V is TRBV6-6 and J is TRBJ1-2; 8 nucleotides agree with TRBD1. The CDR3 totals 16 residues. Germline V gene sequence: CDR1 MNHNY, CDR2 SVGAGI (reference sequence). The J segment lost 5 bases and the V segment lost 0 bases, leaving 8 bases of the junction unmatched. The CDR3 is CASSYSQGAGRYGYTF. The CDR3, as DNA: TGTGCCAGCAGTTACTCCCAGGGGGCTGGAAGGTATGGCTACACCTTC.

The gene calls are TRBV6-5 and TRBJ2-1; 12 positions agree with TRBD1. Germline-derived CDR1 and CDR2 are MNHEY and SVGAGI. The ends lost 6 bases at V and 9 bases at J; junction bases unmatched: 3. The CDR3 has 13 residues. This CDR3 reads CASRGTGGGEQFF. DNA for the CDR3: TGTGCCAGCAGGGGGACAGGGGGCGGTGAGCAGTTCTTC.

The CDR3 coding sequence is TGTGCCACCTTCCTGGGGCGTACCTACGAGCAGTACTTC. Its translation is CATFLGRTYEQYF. V gene TRBV27 combines with J gene TRBJ2-7; D might be TRBD1 (5 bases). Trimming cost V 10 bases and J 2 bases, with 15 bases left between them. The germline V gene encodes CDR1 MNHEY and CDR2 SMNVEV (reference sequence). The CDR3 sequence is 13 residues long.

CDR3 sequence: CASSLDGIGTDTQYF. The CDR3 DNA reads as TGTGCCAGCAGCTTAGACGGGATTGGCACAGATACGCAGTATTTT. The rearrangement joins TRBV7-2 to TRBJ2-3; weak D call: TRBD2 (5 bases). Trimming cost V 1 base and J 1 base, with 9 bases left between them. The CDR3 runs 15 residues. Germline V gene lookup returns CDR1 SGHTA and CDR2 FQGNSA.

The CDR3 sequence: CASSLLPGGPIDTQYF. For the CDR3, the DNA is TGTGCCAGCAGCTTACTTCCGGGAGGGCCGATCGATACGCAGTATTTT. The rearrangement uses TRBV11-3 and TRBJ2-3; TRBD2 matches 8 bases. The CDR3 extends over 16 amino acids. Germline assignment: CDR1 SGHNT and CDR2 YENEEA. V lost 2 bases, J lost 6 bases, and 10 bases stayed unmatched.

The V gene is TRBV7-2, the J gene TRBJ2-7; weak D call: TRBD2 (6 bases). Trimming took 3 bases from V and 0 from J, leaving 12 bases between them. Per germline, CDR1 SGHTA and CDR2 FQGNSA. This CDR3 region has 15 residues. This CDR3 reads CASSFSSGTSYEQYF. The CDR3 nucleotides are TGTGCCAGCAGCTTCAGTAGCGGAACCTCCTACGAGCAGTACTTC.

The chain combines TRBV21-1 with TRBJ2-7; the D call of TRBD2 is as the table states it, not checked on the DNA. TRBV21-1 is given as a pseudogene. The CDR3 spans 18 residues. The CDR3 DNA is TGTGCCAGCAGCCTAACAATTGGGGGTAGCGGGAGCTCCTACGAGCAGTACTTC. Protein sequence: CASSLTIGGSGSSYEQYF.

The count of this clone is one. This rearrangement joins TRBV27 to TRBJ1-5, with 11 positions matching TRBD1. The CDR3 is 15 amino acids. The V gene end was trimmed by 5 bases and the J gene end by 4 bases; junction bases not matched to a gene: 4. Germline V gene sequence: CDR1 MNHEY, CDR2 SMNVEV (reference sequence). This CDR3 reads CASSMGTGGNQPQHF. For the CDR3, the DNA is TGTGCCAGCAGTATGGGGACAGGGGGGAATCAGCCCCAGCATTTT.

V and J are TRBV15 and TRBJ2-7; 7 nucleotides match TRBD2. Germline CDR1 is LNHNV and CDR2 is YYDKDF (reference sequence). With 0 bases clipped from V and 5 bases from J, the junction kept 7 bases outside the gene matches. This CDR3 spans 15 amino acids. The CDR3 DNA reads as TGTGCCACCAGCAGAGATAGTGGGAGGGCCGACGAGCAGTACTTC. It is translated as CATSRDSGRADEQYF.

The CDR3 DNA sequence: TGTGCCAGCAGTTTTGGCACAAGAAACACTGAAGCTTTCTTT. Protein sequence: CASSFGTRNTEAFF. J is TRBJ1-1 and V is TRBV6-2 or TRBV6-3; D is unclear. The CDR3 extends over 14 amino acids. V lost 4 bases, J lost 2 bases, and 11 bases lay in between. Germline loops: CDR1 MNHEY, CDR2 SVGEGT.

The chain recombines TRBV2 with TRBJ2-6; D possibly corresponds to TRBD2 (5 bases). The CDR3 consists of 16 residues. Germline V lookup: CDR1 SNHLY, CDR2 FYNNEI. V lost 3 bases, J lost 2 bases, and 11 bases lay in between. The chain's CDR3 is CASSDPPGTGANVLTF. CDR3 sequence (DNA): TGTGCCAGCAGTGACCCACCGGGGACTGGGGCCAACGTCCTGACTTTC.